This T cell receptor beta chain comes out of a study of blood T cells in healthy people across ages. Study-wide findings and caveats: Researchers report that TCR beta diversity correlated strongly with naive T cell percentage.

The CDR3 spans 12 residues. Germline V CDR1 and CDR2: MDHEN, SYDVKM. The V end was cut by 1 base, the J end by 5 bases, with 5 bases between. This clonotype was picked up many times. Its antigen is still unknown. Next came a second PCR, run for about 7 to 12 cycles, which used a sample-barcoded 5' primer along with a J-beta primer mix. TCRdb re-called the 5' RACE reads with MiXCR, one entry per CDR3 protein. The sample includes roughly 800,000 distinct CDR3 sequences, 25% of them seen just once. This sample also belongs to another study, concerning T cells of mothers and their children. This second study says: Donation involved a few healthy Caucasian mothers and the six children that they had. The overlap seen between related mothers and children slightly exceeded that of unrelated pairs, though not significantly.

The TCR sequence derives from a boy aged 5-17 years in good health. The chain employs TRBV28 and TRBJ1-2; D gene ambiguous. Material: blood. CDR3 sequence reads: CASSLSGYGYTF. In DNA form, the CDR3 reads TGTGCCAGCAGTTTATCCGGATATGGCTACACCTTC.